Each of the 30 T cell receptor beta chains below was sequenced from the same sample in a study of blood T cell repertoires in COVID-19. Clones were read by immunoSEQ multiplex PCR, and TCRdb kept only the in-frame ones, dropping some. The data contain roughly 52,000 clones, 65% to 90% of them singletons. The sequenced material came from peripheral blood. Receptors originate from a human donor in a cohort sampled during active COVID-19.

This clone was picked up one time. The chain couples TRBV28 to TRBJ2-2, with 10 bases identical to TRBD1. CDR3 size: 15 residues. The ends lost 6 bases at V and 7 bases at J; junction bases unmatched: 8. Looked up from germline, CDR1 is MDHEN and CDR2 is SYDVKM. CDR3 amino acids: CASSPRQGAVGELFF. CDR3 in DNA: TGTGCCAGCAGCCCACGACAGGGGGCTGTCGGGGAGCTGTTTTTT.

The gene calls are TRBV29-1 and TRBJ1-1; possible D gene TRBD1, 6 bases. The germline V gene encodes CDR1 SQVTM and CDR2 ANQGSEA. This CDR3 contains 18 residues. V dropped 5 bases and J dropped 0 bases, with 25 bases sitting between them. The CDR3 region has the DNA TGCAGCGTTAGAGGGGGAAGAGGGCTAACAAGTATGAACACTGAAGCTTTCTTT. Protein product: CSVRGGRGLTSMNTEAFF.

The chain employs TRBV5-3 and TRBJ1-3; 8 bases align to TRBD1. TRBV5-3 is an open reading frame whose function is uncertain. The V gene end was trimmed by 0 bases and the J gene end by 4 bases; junction bases not matched to a gene: 3. This CDR3 region has 15 residues. The DNA of the CDR3 is TGTGCCAGAAGCTTGGTATGGACAGGGGGAAACACCATATATTTT. This gives the protein CARSLVWTGGNTIYF.

The rearrangement joins TRBV25-1 to TRBJ2-5, with TRBD1 matching 7 bases. This CDR3 has 15 amino acids. Germline assignment: CDR1 MGHDK and CDR2 SYGVNS. V trimming: 4 bases; J trimming: 2 bases; junction bases outside the gene matches: 7. The CDR3 nucleotides read TGTGCCAGCAGTGGATCCGGGGACAGACAAGAGACCCAGTACTTC. Translating gives CASSGSGDRQETQYF.

The chain couples TRBV27 to TRBJ2-3, with D possibly TRBD1 on 5 matching bases. Germline V lookup: CDR1 MNHEY, CDR2 SMNVEV (reference sequence). V was clipped by 0 bases and J by 2 bases, with 12 bases between them. The CDR3 totals 16 residues. The CDR3 is CASSLSSRAPTDTQYF. In nucleotides, the CDR3 is TGTGCCAGCAGTTTATCCAGCAGGGCCCCCACAGATACGCAGTATTTT.

This sequence joins TRBV5-1 and TRBJ2-3; possible D gene TRBD2, 6 bases. The germline V and J ends were trimmed by 4 bases and 3 bases, with 15 bases remaining between them. The germline CDR1 and CDR2 sequences are SGHRS and YFSETQ. The CDR3 has 15 residues. The CDR3, as DNA: TGCGCCAGCAGCCGATTCCGGGAGAGGACAGATACGCAGTATTTT. Its protein product is CASSRFRERTDTQYF.

V and J are TRBV15 and TRBJ1-1; D gene uncertain. Germline V gene data show CDR1 as LNHNV and CDR2 as YYDKDF (reference sequence). V was pared by 2 bases and J by 0 bases, with 7 bases between. This CDR3 has 14 residues. In nucleotides, the CDR3 is TGTGCCACCAGCAGATCGGTGGTGAACACTGAAGCTTTCTTT. Its protein is CATSRSVVNTEAFF.

V is TRBV6-2 or TRBV6-3 and J is TRBJ2-7; D is possibly TRBD1 (5 bases). Trimming stripped 0 bases from V and 3 bases from J, with 18 bases between. The germline V gene encodes CDR1 MNHEY and CDR2 SVGEGT. The CDR3 contains 17 residues. Here the CDR3 reads CASSYSDLGAGRYEQYF. The CDR3 DNA is TGTGCCAGCAGTTACTCCGACCTTGGGGCAGGACGCTACGAGCAGTACTTC.

In this sample, this clone turned up once. V usage is TRBV7-3 and J usage is TRBJ2-3, with D maybe TRBD2 (6 bases). This CDR3 has 13 amino acids. V was shortened by 3 bases and J by 6 bases, with 10 bases between the two germline ends. The germline V gene has CDR1 SGHTA and CDR2 FQGTGA. This CDR3 reads CASSLVRGDTQYF. In nucleotides, the CDR3 is TGTGCCAGCAGCTTGGTTCGGGGGGATACGCAGTATTTT.

The rearrangement uses TRBV5-5 and TRBJ2-1; TRBD1 might be the D (6 bases). Deletions cut 4 bases from V and 5 bases from J, with 16 bases between. Germline CDR1 reads SGHKS; CDR2 reads YYEKEE (reference sequence). CDR3 size: 15 residues. Here the CDR3 reads CASSQGTNFHNEQFF. The DNA of the CDR3 is TGTGCCAGCAGCCAGGGGACCAACTTCCACAATGAGCAGTTCTTC. Drawing the rest from reference TRBV5-5 and TRBJ2-1, the complete variable domain is DAGVTQSPTHLIKTRGQQVTLRCSPISGHKSVSWYQQVLGQGPQFIFQYYEKEERGRGNFPDRFSARQFPNYSSELNVNALLLGDSALYLCASSQGTNFHNEQFFGPGTRLTVL.

The J gene is TRBJ1-5, the V gene TRBV7-9; TRBD1 matches 11 bases. The germline gives CDR1 SEHNR, CDR2 FQNEAQ (reference sequence). With 5 bases clipped from V and 6 bases from J, the junction kept 6 bases outside the gene matches. The CDR3 is made up of 15 amino acids. This CDR3 reads CASSRGQGAGQPQHF. The CDR3 DNA sequence: TGTGCCAGCAGCCGCGGACAGGGGGCTGGTCAGCCCCAGCATTTT. Full variable domain (outside the CDR3, taken from reference TRBV7-9 and TRBJ1-5): DTGVSQNPRHKITKRGQNVTFRCDPISEHNRLYWYRQTLGQGPEFLTYFQNEAQLEKSRLLSDRFSAERPKGSFSTLEIQRTEQGDSAMYLCASSRGQGAGQPQHFGDGTRLSIL.

This clone was observed once. The V call is TRBV6-5, the J call TRBJ2-1; TRBD1 might be the D (6 bases). The V and J ends lost 10 bases and 6 bases respectively, with 19 bases between them. The CDR3 loop spans 14 amino acids. In germline, CDR1 is MNHEY, CDR2 SVGAGI. The CDR3 region has the DNA TGTGCCACCTCTCAGGGGTTGAGGGGCAATGAGCAGTTCTTC. Protein product: CATSQGLRGNEQFF.

The V and J genes are TRBV19 and TRBJ2-7; TRBD1 is a possible D gene (5 bases). The CDR3 length is 14 residues. Germline-derived CDR1 and CDR2 are LNHDA and SQIVND (reference sequence). V was clipped by 1 base and J by 2 bases, with 9 bases between them. CDR3 in DNA: TGTGCCAGTAGTATAGCGAAGGGGCCCTACGAGCAGTACTTC. Translation gives CASSIAKGPYEQYF.

The genes are TRBV14 and TRBJ1-1; D possibly corresponds to TRBD1 (6 bases). CDR1 SGHDN and CDR2 FVKESK come from the germline V gene. The CDR3 consists of 14 residues. The V and J ends lost 4 bases and 7 bases respectively, with 16 bases between them. This chain's CDR3 is CASSPTQGVGEAFF. CDR3 in DNA: TGTGCCAGCAGCCCGACACAGGGAGTTGGTGAAGCTTTCTTT.

The rearrangement joins TRBV24-1 to TRBJ1-1, with 10 bases matching TRBD1. CDR3 length: 15 residues. J was trimmed by 4 bases and V by 4 bases; bases with no gene match: 5. Germline loops: CDR1 KGHDR, CDR2 SFDVKD. CDR3 amino acids: CATSDRRQGATEAFF. The CDR3 bases are TGTGCCACCAGTGACAGAAGACAGGGGGCCACTGAAGCTTTCTTT.

The chain couples TRBV5-1 to TRBJ1-3; possible D gene TRBD1, 6 bases. The germline V gene has CDR1 SGHRS and CDR2 YFSETQ. The CDR3 is 14 residues long. V gave up 7 bases and J gave up 4 bases, with 15 bases separating them. CDR3 DNA sequence: TGCGCCAGCCAACAGGGAAGGGAGGGAAACACCATATATTTT. Protein: CASQQGREGNTIYF.

The J gene is TRBJ1-1, the V gene TRBV6-6; D unresolved. Germline loops: CDR1 MNHNY, CDR2 SVGAGI (reference sequence). This CDR3 is built from 12 residues. V was clipped by 0 bases and J by 7 bases, with 6 bases between them. CDR3 DNA sequence: TGTGCCAGCAGTTACTCCCAGGTTGAAGCTTTCTTT. As protein: CASSYSQVEAFF.

The chain recombines TRBV2 with TRBJ1-2, with a tentative D call TRBD1 (5 bases). With 7 bases removed from V and 5 bases from J, the gap between germline ends came to 11 bases. Germline values: CDR1 SNHLY, CDR2 FYNNEI. The CDR3 extends over 12 amino acids. The CDR3 loop is CASIWGRYGYTF. The DNA of the CDR3 is TGTGCCAGCATATGGGGCAGATATGGCTACACCTTC.

This clone was counted once. The chain employs TRBV28 and TRBJ2-7; D may be TRBD1 (6 bases). Trimming stripped 8 bases from V and 1 base from J, with 18 bases between. The CDR3 totals 15 residues. Looked up from germline, CDR1 is MDHEN and CDR2 is SYDVKM. The CDR3 sequence is CASLSPGTTSYEQYF. Here the CDR3 DNA reads TGTGCCAGCCTCTCTCCCGGGACAACTTCCTACGAGCAGTACTTC.

This chain connects TRBV5-1 to TRBJ1-5; D is unclear. Deletions cut 0 bases from V and 0 bases from J, with 10 bases between. In germline, CDR1 is SGHRS, CDR2 YFSETQ. The CDR3 runs 16 residues. The CDR3 sequence: CASSLGAPDSNQPQHF. CDR3 bases: TGCGCCAGCAGCTTGGGGGCACCGGATAGCAATCAGCCCCAGCATTTT.

The chain carries TRBV11-1 and TRBJ1-4; no clear D gene. The CDR3 is 13 amino acids. Between the trimmed V and J ends, which lost 6 bases and 8 bases, there was a span of 13 bases. Germline V gives CDR1 SGHAT, CDR2 FQDESV (reference sequence). CDR3 in DNA: TGTGCCAGCAGGGGCGGCGGGGAAGAAAAACTGTTTTTT. Protein product: CASRGGGEEKLFF. Full variable domain (outside the CDR3, taken from reference TRBV11-1 and TRBJ1-4): EAEVAQSPRYKITEKSQAVAFWCDPISGHATLYWYRQILGQGPELLVQFQDESVVDDSQLPKDRFSAERLKGVDSTLKIQPAELGDSAMYLCASRGGGEEKLFFGSGTQLSVL.

The CDR3 region is CASSISFLGGSSKNIQYF. The CDR3 DNA sequence: TGTGCCAGTAGTATTAGCTTTCTAGGGGGCAGTTCAAAAAACATTCAGTACTTC. This chain connects TRBV19 to TRBJ2-4; 7 bases agree with TRBD1. Trimming removed 3 bases from V and 4 bases from J; junction bases left unmatched: 15. The CDR3 is 18 residues long. The germline CDR1 and CDR2 sequences are LNHDA and SQIVND (reference sequence).

This chain links TRBV19 with TRBJ2-5; 9 bases map to TRBD2. In germline, CDR1 is LNHDA, CDR2 SQIVND (reference sequence). Trimming removed 1 base from V and 1 base from J; junction bases left unmatched: 4. This CDR3 region has 16 residues. The chain's CDR3 is CASSIGSSGIQETQYF. Here the CDR3 DNA reads TGTGCCAGTAGTATAGGCTCTAGCGGGATCCAAGAGACCCAGTACTTC.

This clone was counted once. V usage is TRBV18 and J usage is TRBJ1-4; TRBD1 matches at 8 bases. This CDR3 is 15 amino acids long. Germline loops: CDR1 KGHSH, CDR2 LQKENI. The V segment lost 6 bases and the J segment 8 bases; nucleotides outside the gene matches: 11. The CDR3 reads CASSPTGDMVEKLFF. In nucleotides, the CDR3 is TGTGCCAGCTCTCCGACAGGGGATATGGTCGAAAAACTGTTTTTT.

The chain couples TRBV11-2 to TRBJ2-1; 14 bases map to TRBD2. CDR1 and CDR2 from the germline V gene are SGHAT and FQNNGV. The CDR3 runs to 16 residues. The V and J ends lost 4 bases and 4 bases, in that order; junction bases with no gene match: 3. CDR3 residues: CASSSGTSGGYNEQFF. The CDR3 DNA follows: TGTGCCAGCAGCTCCGGGACTAGCGGGGGTTACAATGAGCAGTTCTTC.

The chain combines TRBV20-1 with TRBJ2-5; no definite D call. This CDR3 has 11 amino acids. Trimming removed 6 bases from V and 5 bases from J, with 10 bases in between. CDR1 and CDR2 from the germline V gene are DFQATT and SNEGSKA (reference sequence). The CDR3 reads CSAPLGETQYF. Written as DNA, the CDR3 is TGCAGTGCCCCCCTCGGGGAGACCCAGTACTTC.

The CDR3 here is CASSMLAGWYEQYF. Here the CDR3 DNA reads TGTGCCAGTAGTATGCTAGCGGGATGGTACGAGCAGTACTTC. V usage is TRBV19 and J usage is TRBJ2-7; 9 nucleotides align to TRBD2. Germline V lookup: CDR1 LNHDA, CDR2 SQIVND (reference sequence). The CDR3 is 14 amino acids. With 3 bases clipped from V and 4 bases from J, the junction kept 4 bases outside the gene matches.

The chain couples TRBV27 to TRBJ2-1; D gene uncertain. The germline V gene encodes CDR1 MNHEY and CDR2 SMNVEV (reference sequence). Trimming took 0 bases from V and 10 from J, leaving 13 bases between them. The CDR3 length is 14 residues. DNA for the CDR3: TGTGCCAGCAGTTTATCGCCTTTAGCTGGCGAGCAGTTCTTC. Translation gives CASSLSPLAGEQFF.

This chain uses TRBV7-2 with TRBJ2-7; 9 positions match TRBD2. Trimming at V came to 5 bases and at J to 3 bases, leaving 8 bases not matched to a gene. Looked up from germline, CDR1 is SGHTA and CDR2 is FQGNSA. This CDR3 spans 15 amino acids. In DNA, the CDR3 is TGTGCCAGCAGCACCGAGCGGGGGGACCTCTACGAGCAGTACTTC. Translated: CASSTERGDLYEQYF. Combining the CDR3 with reference TRBV7-2 and TRBJ2-7 gives the whole variable domain GAGVSQSPSNKVTEKGKDVELRCDPISGHTALYWYRQSLGQGLEFLIYFQGNSAPDKSGLPSDRFSAERTGGSVSTLTIQRTQQEDSAVYLCASSTERGDLYEQYFGPGTRLTVT.

The chain employs TRBV28 and TRBJ2-7, with 9 bases aligning to TRBD1. Germline V gene lookup returns CDR1 MDHEN and CDR2 SYDVKM. Trimming at V came to 3 bases and at J to 3 bases, leaving 3 bases not matched to a gene. This CDR3 has 14 residues. The CDR3 protein is CASSFRGQGYEQYF. The CDR3 nucleotides are TGTGCCAGCAGTTTCCGGGGACAGGGCTACGAGCAGTACTTC. Drawing the rest from reference TRBV28 and TRBJ2-7, the complete variable domain is DVKVTQSSRYLVKRTGEKVFLECVQDMDHENMFWYRQDPGLGLRLIYFSYDVKMKEKGDIPEGYSVSREKKERFSLILESASTNQTSMYLCASSFRGQGYEQYFGPGTRLTVT.